The 21 T cell receptor beta chains below all came from one sample that was sequenced in a study of OX40 agonist ivuxolimab in advanced cancers. Sequencing used immunoSEQ multiplex PCR; TCRdb keeps in-frame clones, though not all of them. The data hold approximately 86,000 clones, with just over 90% observed a single time. Sequenced material: CD4+ or CD8+ T cells sorted from blood, taken in a trial of the OX40 agonist ivuxolimab. The receptors were gathered from an adult with an advanced solid tumor such as melanoma, head and neck, liver or kidney cancer.

The chain has TRBV7-2 and TRBJ2-6; a weak D match, TRBD2 (6 bases). The germline V gene has CDR1 SGHTA and CDR2 FQGNSA. The V end was cut by 5 bases, the J end by 4 bases, with 18 bases between. This CDR3 spans 17 amino acids. The CDR3 bases are TGTGCCAGCAGCCCAAGGAGGGGTAGAACCGGGGCCAACGTCCTGACTTTC. Encoded protein: CASSPRRGRTGANVLTF.

The V gene is TRBV7-2, the J gene TRBJ2-7; D is uncertain. V was pared by 2 bases and J by 3 bases, with 11 bases between. Germline V gene sequence: CDR1 SGHTA, CDR2 FQGNSA. The CDR3 spans 14 residues. CDR3 amino acids: CASSLITANYEQYF. Here the CDR3 DNA reads TGTGCCAGCAGCTTAATCACAGCTAACTACGAGCAGTACTTC.

This chain connects TRBV28 to TRBJ2-3, with TRBD2 matching over 8 bases. CDR3 length: 15 amino acids. Germline CDR1 is MDHEN and CDR2 is SYDVKM. With V trimmed by 6 bases and J by 4 bases, 9 bases remained unmatched. Here the CDR3 DNA reads TGTGCCAGCAGGTCAGCGGGAGTGGGCCCAGATACGCAGTATTTT. Protein sequence: CASRSAGVGPDTQYF.

The chain joins TRBV6-1 to TRBJ2-1; D unclear. This CDR3 region has 13 residues. V was pared by 8 bases and J by 9 bases, with 17 bases between. CDR1 is MNHNS and CDR2 is SASEGT in the germline V gene. In DNA, the CDR3 is TGTGCCAGCGGTCCGTTGGGTCAATCTGAGCAGTTCTTC. This translates into CASGPLGQSEQFF.

The chain is built from TRBV5-1 and TRBJ1-1, with 7 bases matching TRBD1. After removal of 4 bases from V and 4 bases from J, the junction contained 7 bases not matched to a gene. The CDR3 totals 14 residues. The germline CDR1 and CDR2 sequences are SGHRS and YFSETQ. The CDR3: CASSELYRGTEAFF. CDR3 in DNA: TGCGCCAGCAGCGAACTTTACAGGGGCACTGAAGCTTTCTTT.

The chain is built from TRBV28 and TRBJ1-5; TRBD1 might be the D (5 bases). The V end was cut by 2 bases, the J end by 4 bases, with 15 bases between. The CDR3 sequence is 16 residues long. Per the germline V gene, CDR1 is MDHEN and CDR2 is SYDVKM. DNA of the CDR3: TGTGCCAGCAGTTTACCGCTCCGGAGACAGAATCAGCCCCAGCATTTT. Protein: CASSLPLRRQNQPQHF.

The chain is built from TRBV9 and TRBJ2-5; D perhaps matches TRBD1 (6 bases). With 2 bases removed from V and 5 bases from J, the gap between germline ends came to 16 bases. Germline values: CDR1 SGDLS, CDR2 YYNGEE. This CDR3 contains 15 residues. The CDR3 loop is CASSVGTPLSETQYF. In nucleotides, the CDR3 is TGTGCCAGCAGCGTCGGGACACCTTTATCCGAGACCCAGTACTTC.

The chain carries TRBV6-1 and TRBJ2-7; 11 nucleotides line up with TRBD1. V lost 6 bases and J lost 3; bases outside the gene matches: 4. Germline-derived CDR1 and CDR2 are MNHNS and SASEGT. The CDR3 length is 14 residues. CDR3 amino acids: CASRRTGGSYEQYF. CDR3 nucleotide sequence: TGTGCCAGCAGGAGGACAGGGGGCAGCTACGAGCAGTACTTC.

This sequence joins TRBV28 and TRBJ2-1, with TRBD2 matching over 8 bases. Germline-derived CDR1 and CDR2 are MDHEN and SYDVKM. V lost 3 bases and J lost 8; bases outside the gene matches: 9. This CDR3 region has 15 residues. CDR3 protein: CASSLLPGGGDEQFF. CDR3 DNA: TGTGCCAGCAGTTTGCTACCGGGAGGGGGGGATGAGCAGTTCTTC.

This rearrangement joins TRBV19 to TRBJ2-5; 7 positions match TRBD1. This CDR3 region has 15 residues. With 1 base clipped from V and 5 bases from J, the junction kept 7 bases outside the gene matches. From germline, CDR1 is LNHDA and CDR2 SQIVND (reference sequence). The CDR3 reads CASSIGQGVPETQYF. Here the CDR3 DNA reads TGTGCCAGTAGTATAGGACAGGGCGTTCCGGAGACCCAGTACTTC.

The chain joins TRBV21-1 to TRBJ2-1; no DNA check was done on the table's D call, TRBD1. TRBV21-1 corresponds to a pseudogene. The CDR3 contains 19 residues. The CDR3 protein is CASSKGGGLTASSYNEQFF. The CDR3 DNA reads TGTGCCAGCAGCAAAGGAGGGGGCCTGACGGCAAGCTCCTACAATGAGCAGTTCTTC.

The chain couples TRBV5-8 to TRBJ2-1, with TRBD2 matching 15 bases. V shed 3 bases, J shed 8 bases, and the junction held 9 bases outside the gene matches. The CDR3 runs to 17 residues. CDR1 SGHTS and CDR2 YDEGEE come from the germline V gene. The CDR3 spells CASSWGLAGGPSDEQFF. In DNA form, the CDR3 reads TGTGCCAGCAGCTGGGGACTAGCGGGAGGACCCTCGGATGAGCAGTTCTTC.

To note about this clone: Different DNA sequences within this sample yield the same CDR3. The chain uses TRBV18 and TRBJ2-2; D is undetermined. The CDR3 is 12 residues long. The V gene lost 2 bases and the J gene lost 2 bases, with 0 bases spanning the gap. Germline CDR1 is KGHSH and CDR2 is LQKENI. In DNA form, the CDR3 reads TGTGCCAGCTCACCAAACACCGGGGAGCTGTTTTTT. Translating it yields CASSPNTGELFF.

The chain links TRBV7-9 to TRBJ2-2, with a tentative D call TRBD1 (5 bases). V gave up 5 bases and J gave up 6 bases, with 13 bases separating them. There are 14 residues in the CDR3. CDR1 and CDR2 from the germline V gene are SEHNR and FQNEAQ (reference sequence). For the CDR3, the DNA is TGTGCCAGCAGCCCACTTATCAGGGCCGGGGAGCTGTTTTTT. It translates to CASSPLIRAGELFF.

A word on this clone: In the same sample, other DNA sequences code for this CDR3. The gene calls are TRBV28 and TRBJ2-7; D unresolved. V shed 3 bases and J shed 4 bases, with 4 bases lying between them. Germline V gene lookup returns CDR1 MDHEN and CDR2 SYDVKM. The CDR3 runs 11 residues. CDR3 sequence (DNA): TGTGCCAGCAGTTTGAAATACGAGCAGTACTTC. Its protein product is CASSLKYEQYF.

J is TRBJ2-5 and V is TRBV11-2; D is unresolved. Trimming cost V 5 bases and J 0 bases, with 4 bases left between them. The CDR3 runs 12 residues. Germline CDR1 and CDR2: SGHAT and FQNNGV. The CDR3 loop reads CASSRYQETQYF. The CDR3 DNA reads TGTGCCAGCAGCCGGTACCAAGAGACCCAGTACTTC.

CDR3 amino acids: CASSADSNLGYF. DNA for the CDR3: TGTGCCAGCAGCGCCGACAGTAATCTGGGGTATTTT. The gene calls are TRBV7-2 and TRBJ2-3, with D possibly matching TRBD1 (5 bases). The CDR3 contains 12 residues. The germline CDR1 and CDR2 sequences are SGHTA and FQGNSA. V shed 5 bases and J shed 14 bases, with 17 bases lying between them.

This clone was seen once. The chain uses TRBV10-3 and TRBJ1-5; D is undetermined. This CDR3 has 12 residues. Germline V CDR1 and CDR2: ENHRY, SYGVKD. Trimming left V 5 bases short and J 9 bases short, with 11 bases between. The chain's CDR3 is CAISTAEGPQHF. The CDR3 DNA sequence: TGTGCCATCAGTACCGCGGAGGGGCCCCAGCATTTT.

V is TRBV2 and J is TRBJ2-1, with a weak D call TRBD2 (6 bases). Deletions cut 5 bases from V and 5 bases from J, with 13 bases between. The CDR3 spans 14 residues. Germline lookup yields CDR1 SNHLY and CDR2 FYNNEI. The CDR3 here is CASSPEGINNEQFF. In DNA, the CDR3 is TGTGCCAGCAGTCCGGAGGGAATAAACAATGAGCAGTTCTTC.

This clone occurred once. The rearrangement uses TRBV5-6 and TRBJ1-5, with D uncertain. Germline lookup yields CDR1 SGHDT and CDR2 YYEEEE. Deletions cut 0 bases from V and 5 bases from J, with 15 bases between. The CDR3 consists of 16 residues. CDR3 sequence reads: CASSLGPWRVDQPQHF. CDR3 nucleotide sequence: TGTGCCAGCAGCTTGGGCCCCTGGAGGGTGGATCAGCCCCAGCATTTT. Combining the CDR3 with reference TRBV5-6 and TRBJ1-5 gives the whole variable domain DAGVTQSPTHLIKTRGQQVTLRCSPKSGHDTVSWYQQALGQGPQFIFQYYEEEERQRGNFPDRFSGHQFPNYSSELNVNALLLGDSALYLCASSLGPWRVDQPQHFGDGTRLSIL.

This clone was seen only once. The J gene is TRBJ2-3, the V gene TRBV4-3; D could derive from TRBD1 or TRBD2 (6 bases each). This CDR3 is built from 15 residues. Looked up from germline, CDR1 is LGHNA and CDR2 is YSLEER. V shed 0 bases and J shed 5 bases, with 12 bases lying between them. The CDR3 loop reads CASSQDSRGQDTQYF. In DNA, the CDR3 is TGCGCCAGCAGCCAAGATTCTCGGGGGCAAGATACGCAGTATTTT.